The 27 T cell receptor beta chains below come from one sample, sequenced in a study of lymphopenia after photon versus proton radiotherapy. The method was immunoSEQ multiplex PCR; TCRdb's version includes in-frame clones alone and lacks a portion of them. The sample records 160,000 or so clones, approximately 86% being singletons. Material: peripheral blood, obtained from a patient treated with photon-based radiotherapy. The source of these receptors is a man aged 50 to 59 with gastric cancer.

The chain carries TRBV5-8 and TRBJ1-3; 10 nucleotides align to TRBD1. Germline assignment: CDR1 SGHTS and CDR2 YDEGEE. This CDR3 contains 17 residues. The trim removed 0 bases at V and 0 bases at J, leaving 3 bases unmatched. CDR3 amino acids: CASSLAGTGVSGNTIYF. CDR3 bases: TGTGCCAGCAGCTTGGCCGGGACAGGGGTCTCTGGAAACACCATATATTTT.

This chain connects TRBV19 to TRBJ2-2; TRBD1 matches 8 bases. The germline gives CDR1 LNHDA, CDR2 SQIVND (reference sequence). This CDR3 spans 15 amino acids. Trimming cost V 5 bases and J 5 bases; bases outside gene matches: 7. The CDR3, as DNA: TGTGCCAGTAGTCCCCGACAGGGGTCGACCGGGGAGCTGTTTTTT. Amino acids: CASSPRQGSTGELFF.

The J gene is TRBJ2-7, the V gene TRBV21-1; TRBD2 is the table's D call, not checked against the DNA. TRBV21-1 is flagged as a pseudogene. This CDR3 has 16 residues. The DNA of the CDR3 is TGTGCCAGCAGCATTCCCGGGACTAGCATTCTCTACGAGCAGTACTTC. It specifies CASSIPGTSILYEQYF.

The CDR3 DNA is TGTGCCAGCAGTTTGGGGCGGACGGGCCCCAGCTACACCTTC. Its protein is CASSLGRTGPSYTF. V is TRBV28 and J is TRBJ1-2; D perhaps matches TRBD1 (5 bases). V was cut by 3 bases and J by 9 bases, with 17 bases left in between. CDR1 MDHEN and CDR2 SYDVKM come from the germline V gene. CDR3 length equals 14 residues.

The CDR3 reads CASSLTEEAFF. CDR3 DNA: TGTGCCAGCAGCTTAACAGAAGAAGCTTTCTTT. This chain joins TRBV28 and TRBJ1-1; D gene uncertain. V shed 6 bases and J shed 8 bases, with 10 bases lying between them. Germline CDR1 MDHEN, CDR2 SYDVKM. The CDR3 covers 11 residues.

The chain uses TRBV30 and TRBJ2-3; 7 bases fit TRBD2. This CDR3 has 15 amino acids. Germline CDR1 is GTSNPN and CDR2 is SVGIG (reference sequence). Trimming at V came to 2 bases and at J to 0 bases, leaving 5 bases not matched to a gene. CDR3 region: CAWSLAVSSTDTQYF. The CDR3 DNA reads TGTGCCTGGAGTCTAGCGGTTTCTAGCACAGATACGCAGTATTTT. Using reference TRBV30 and TRBJ2-3 for the parts outside the CDR3, the full variable domain is SQTIHQWPATLVQPVGSPLSLECTVEGTSNPNLYWYRQAAGRGLQLLFYSVGIGQISSEVPQNLSASRPQDRQFILSSKKLLLSDSGFYLCAWSLAVSSTDTQYFGPGTRLTVL.

The V and J genes are TRBV27 and TRBJ1-4, with 7 bases that match TRBD1. The CDR3 has 13 residues. V dropped 6 bases and J dropped 6; count of bases not matched to a gene: 4. Germline lookup yields CDR1 MNHEY and CDR2 SMNVEV (reference sequence). The CDR3 sequence is CASRTGVYEKLFF. The CDR3, as DNA: TGTGCCAGCAGAACAGGGGTTTATGAAAAACTGTTTTTT.

J is TRBJ2-1 and V is TRBV19, with no clear D. CDR1 and CDR2 from the germline V gene are LNHDA and SQIVND (reference sequence). Trimming shortened V by 3 bases and J by 10 bases, and 10 bases separated the two germline ends. The CDR3 runs to 12 residues. The CDR3 DNA sequence: TGTGCCAGTAGTATCAGCTACCAGGAGCAGTTCTTC. It encodes CASSISYQEQFF.

The V gene is TRBV5-1, the J gene TRBJ2-3, with 7 bases lining up with TRBD1. V lost 4 bases and J lost 2; bases outside the gene matches: 7. The CDR3 spans 15 residues. In germline, CDR1 is SGHRS, CDR2 YFSETQ. CDR3 bases: TGCGCCAGCAGCCCCGGGACAGAGTACACAGATACGCAGTATTTT. Protein: CASSPGTEYTDTQYF.

The chain combines TRBV9 with TRBJ2-2; 11 bases match TRBD2. Germline V lookup: CDR1 SGDLS, CDR2 YYNGEE. CDR3 length equals 18 residues. With 0 bases clipped from V and 5 bases from J, the junction kept 9 bases outside the gene matches. CDR3 in amino acids: CASSVGGLAVKGTGELFF. The CDR3 DNA follows: TGTGCCAGCAGCGTAGGGGGACTAGCGGTCAAGGGTACCGGGGAGCTGTTTTTT.

This chain links TRBV5-4 with TRBJ2-1; the match to TRBD2 covers 10 bases. CDR1 SGHNT and CDR2 YYREEE come from the germline V gene (reference sequence). V shed 4 bases, J shed 4 bases, and the junction held 5 bases outside the gene matches. The CDR3 runs 15 residues. The DNA for the CDR3 is TGTGCCAGCAGCAAAGCGGGAGGGCCGTACAATGAGCAGTTCTTC. It specifies CASSKAGGPYNEQFF.

The chain recombines TRBV6-5 with TRBJ2-3; no reliable D call. The CDR3 contains 13 residues. Germline CDR1 is MNHEY and CDR2 is SVGAGI. Trimming left V 2 bases short and J 0 bases short, with 3 bases between. The CDR3 nucleotides are TGTGCCAGCAGTTACCCCAGCACAGATACGCAGTATTTT. Residues: CASSYPSTDTQYF.

The chain recombines TRBV25-1 with TRBJ2-2, with 9 bases that match TRBD1. The germline V gene encodes CDR1 MGHDK and CDR2 SYGVNS. With V trimmed by 3 bases and J by 4 bases, 9 bases remained unmatched. This CDR3 has 17 residues. CDR3 nucleotides: TGTGCCAGCAGTGATCTAATACAGGGGGCTAGCACCGGGGAGCTGTTTTTT. Protein product: CASSDLIQGASTGELFF. Drawing the rest from reference TRBV25-1 and TRBJ2-2, the complete variable domain is EADIYQTPRYLVIGTGKKITLECSQTMGHDKMYWYQQDPGMELHLIHYSYGVNSTEKGDLSSESTVSRIRTEHFPLTLESARPSHTSQYLCASSDLIQGASTGELFFGEGSRLTVL.

V is TRBV19 and J is TRBJ2-1; 7 nucleotides agree with TRBD2. Trimming at V came to 6 bases and at J to 4 bases, leaving 12 bases not matched to a gene. The CDR3 is 16 residues long. The germline gives CDR1 LNHDA, CDR2 SQIVND (reference sequence). The CDR3: CASSPLGEGTYNEQFF. In DNA form, the CDR3 reads TGTGCCAGTAGCCCACTAGGGGAGGGTACGTACAATGAGCAGTTCTTC.

The chain links TRBV7-2 to TRBJ1-1; D call uncertain. Germline lookup yields CDR1 SGHTA and CDR2 FQGNSA. The CDR3 extends over 15 amino acids. The V gene lost 5 bases and the J gene lost 0 bases, with 13 bases spanning the gap. The CDR3 is CASSTHSGMNTEAFF. CDR3 DNA: TGTGCCAGCAGCACTCACAGCGGGATGAACACTGAAGCTTTCTTT.

The rearrangement links TRBV5-1 to TRBJ2-7; D is perhaps TRBD1 or TRBD2 (6 bases each). The ends were cut back, 3 bases at V and 6 bases at J, with 16 bases in the middle. Germline V gene sequence: CDR1 SGHRS, CDR2 YFSETQ. The CDR3 is made up of 14 amino acids. CDR3 residues: CASSWRGVNSEQYF. CDR3 sequence (DNA): TGCGCCAGCAGCTGGAGGGGGGTAAACAGCGAGCAGTACTTC. The complete variable domain, with remaining parts taken from reference TRBV5-1 and TRBJ2-7, reads KAGVTQTPRYLIKTRGQQVTLSCSPISGHRSVSWYQQTPGQGLQFLFEYFSETQRNKGNFPGRFSGRQFSNSRSEMNVSTLELGDSALYLCASSWRGVNSEQYFGPGTRLTVT.

V gene TRBV5-6 combines with J gene TRBJ1-1; 7 nucleotides agree with TRBD1. Germline loops: CDR1 SGHDT, CDR2 YYEEEE. V shed 0 bases, J shed 2 bases, and the junction held 7 bases outside the gene matches. The CDR3 length is 16 residues. CDR3 in DNA: TGTGCCAGCAGCTTGGGGGGGACAGTGCCCAACACTGAAGCTTTCTTT. This encodes CASSLGGTVPNTEAFF.

The chain recombines TRBV28 with TRBJ1-1; D is possibly TRBD1 (5 bases). V shed 6 bases and J shed 2 bases, with 16 bases lying between them. The germline V gene encodes CDR1 MDHEN and CDR2 SYDVKM. This CDR3 is built from 15 residues. CDR3 in amino acids: CASSTPQGYNTEAFF. CDR3 DNA: TGTGCCAGCAGCACACCTCAGGGTTACAACACTGAAGCTTTCTTT.

This clone has a single count. The J gene is TRBJ2-4, the V gene TRBV4-2, with 10 bases lining up with TRBD2. The CDR3 covers 17 residues. Germline V gene sequence: CDR1 LGHNA, CDR2 YNFKEQ. Unmatched junction bases numbered 4, after V lost 2 bases and J lost 0 bases. The CDR3 protein is CASSQNLAGEAKNIQYF. The DNA for the CDR3 is TGTGCCAGCAGCCAAAACCTAGCGGGAGAAGCCAAAAACATTCAGTACTTC.

The rearrangement uses TRBV6-5 and TRBJ1-2, with unresolved D. The CDR3 has 16 amino acids. CDR1 is MNHEY, CDR2 SVGAGI, per germline. V lost 4 bases and J 4 bases, leaving 19 bases between the germline ends. CDR3 sequence: CASSCSTMRKTYGYTF. Written as DNA, the CDR3 is TGTGCCAGCAGTTGCAGCACTATGCGAAAGACCTATGGCTACACCTTC.

The J gene is TRBJ2-1, the V gene TRBV6-5, with 11 bases matching TRBD2. Losses at the gene ends were 2 bases for V and 2 bases for J; bases not matched to a gene: 2. The CDR3 is made up of 16 amino acids. Germline values: CDR1 MNHEY, CDR2 SVGAGI. The CDR3 spells CASSYLAGGTYNEQFF. The CDR3 DNA is TGTGCCAGCAGTTACCTAGCGGGAGGTACCTACAATGAGCAGTTCTTC.

This clone was detected once. This chain uses TRBV5-4 with TRBJ1-1; 10 nucleotides match TRBD1. V trimming: 4 bases; J trimming: 5 bases; junction bases outside the gene matches: 2. Germline CDR1 SGHNT, CDR2 YYREEE (reference sequence). The CDR3 covers 13 residues. The CDR3 bases are TGTGCCAGCAGCAGACAGGGGGCGACTGAAGCTTTCTTT. This encodes CASSRQGATEAFF.

This chain uses TRBV19 with TRBJ2-7; D might be TRBD1 or TRBD2, each matching 5 bases. V lost 5 bases and J lost 2, with 10 bases in between. Germline CDR1 reads LNHDA; CDR2 reads SQIVND (reference sequence). The CDR3 sequence is 13 residues long. CDR3 sequence reads: CASSPVGPYEQYF. CDR3 DNA: TGTGCCAGTAGTCCCGTGGGACCCTACGAGCAGTACTTC.

This chain connects TRBV15 to TRBJ2-7; 8 bases fit TRBD1. Germline CDR1 LNHNV, CDR2 YYDKDF (reference sequence). The CDR3 totals 14 residues. Germline trimming cut 7 bases from V and 2 bases from J; bases unmatched to any gene: 7. CDR3 DNA: TGTGCCACCACCTTGGACAGGGACCCCTACGAGCAGTACTTC. Encoded protein: CATTLDRDPYEQYF.

The table lists this clone with a few counts. The chain couples TRBV19 to TRBJ2-2; 9 positions match TRBD2. The V and J ends lost 3 bases and 5 bases, in that order; junction bases with no gene match: 13. The germline CDR1 and CDR2 sequences are LNHDA and SQIVND (reference sequence). This CDR3 contains 18 residues. CDR3 sequence (DNA): TGTGCCAGTAGTATGGGGCAGGCTAGCGGGAAGGATACCGGGGAGCTGTTTTTT. Translation gives CASSMGQASGKDTGELFF.

The chain joins TRBV5-6 to TRBJ2-3; 10 bases fit TRBD1. The CDR3 extends over 16 amino acids. Germline lookup yields CDR1 SGHDT and CDR2 YYEEEE. With 4 bases clipped from V and 0 bases from J, the junction kept 5 bases outside the gene matches. CDR3 protein: CASSLRTGGSTDTQYF. The CDR3 DNA reads TGTGCCAGCAGCCTTCGGACAGGGGGTAGCACAGATACGCAGTATTTT. Looking up the rest from reference TRBV5-6 and TRBJ2-3 gives the full variable domain: DAGVTQSPTHLIKTRGQQVTLRCSPKSGHDTVSWYQQALGQGPQFIFQYYEEEERQRGNFPDRFSGHQFPNYSSELNVNALLLGDSALYLCASSLRTGGSTDTQYFGPGTRLTVL.

This chain connects TRBV30 to TRBJ2-3; the D gene is possibly TRBD1 (5 bases). The CDR3 has 15 residues. Germline V gene sequence: CDR1 GTSNPN, CDR2 SVGIG (reference sequence). V lost 0 bases, J lost 0 bases, and 10 bases lay in between. CDR3 sequence: CAWSVGARSTDTQYF. CDR3 nucleotides: TGTGCCTGGAGTGTAGGGGCAAGGAGCACAGATACGCAGTATTTT.